The clone carrying this TCR beta chain was recorded a few times. Authors' processing steps: Estimation of nucleated cell counts relied on the amplification of reference gene primers. Generated by immunoSEQ multiplex PCR, the TCRdb table keeps only in-frame clones and is missing some. Clone size and V and J calls were adopted from that table, with D and trimming inferred from the DNA. The sample lists 150,000 or so clones; approximately 80% were seen once. This CDR3 is built from 13 residues. J was trimmed by 7 bases and V by 3 bases; bases with no gene match: 4. Germline V gene data show CDR1 as KGHSH and CDR2 as LQKENI. The source of the sample is a study of blood T cell repertoires in COVID-19. About the study: COVID-19 samples collected from the United States, Italy and Spain covered acute and convalescent phases.

The clonotype comes from a woman aged 55 to 70 with acute or convalescent COVID-19. The sequencing input was peripheral blood. This chain joins TRBV18 and TRBJ2-7; 9 bases are shared with TRBD1. For the CDR3, the DNA is TGTGCCAGCTCACCGACAGGGGGGAAAGAGCAGTACTTC. As protein: CASSPTGGKEQYF.